Listed below are T cell receptor beta chains from one sample, sequenced in a study of blood T cell repertoires in COVID-19. Profiled with immunoSEQ multiplex PCR; TCRdb holds only in-frame clones, not every one. The sample lists about 98,000 clones, under 85% occurring once. The specimen sequenced was peripheral blood. The receptors were sampled from a man in his 70s with acute or convalescent COVID-19. Both conserved end residues are part of each CDR3. The order of the fields is V gene, D gene, clone size, J gene, CDR3 DNA, CDR3 protein. D genes are given only for firm matches. Where a row states a size, it is once, few, many or the class of an expanded clone; other rows omit it.

>TRBV28|TRBD1|.|TRBJ2-7
TGTGCCAGCCAGGGGGACGGGTACGAGCAGTACTTC
CASQGDGYEQYF
>TRBV30|TRBD2|.|TRBJ2-1
TGTGCCTGGAGGGTAGCGGGAGCAGAGGAGCAGTTCTTC
CAWRVAGAEEQFF
>TRBV21-1|.|.|TRBJ2-7
TGTGCCAGCAGCAAGCAGGGGGAAAAGGTCCCTTACGAGCAGTACTTC
CASSKQGEKVPYEQYF
>TRBV4-1|.|.|TRBJ1-5
TGCGCCAGCAGCCATCCTAATCAGCCCCAGCATTTT
CASSHPNQPQHF
>TRBV5-4|TRBD2|.|TRBJ2-3
TGTGCCAGCAGCTTGGATGGAGCTAGCGGGTCAGATACGCAGTATTTT
CASSLDGASGSDTQYF
>TRBV29-1|.|.|TRBJ2-7
TGCAGCGTTCGGGGAGCGTATGACGAGCAGTACTTC
CSVRGAYDEQYF
>TRBV18|TRBD2|.|TRBJ2-3
TGTGCCAGCTCACCGGGCGCGGGAGCTGATACGCAGTATTTT
CASSPGAGADTQYF
>TRBV9|TRBD1|.|TRBJ2-7
TGTGCCAGCAGCAAGGGACAGTCCTACGAGCAGTACTTC
CASSKGQSYEQYF
>TRBV19|.|.|TRBJ2-2
TGTGCCAGTAGTACTTGGAACACCGGGGAGCTGTTTTTT
CASSTWNTGELFF
>TRBV9|.|.|TRBJ2-1
TGTGCCAGCAGCGGACTTACCGGGACTCGCTCCTACAATGAGCAGTTCTTC
CASSGLTGTRSYNEQFF
>TRBV5-1|.|few|TRBJ2-1
TGCGCCAGCAGCTTGGCCCCCAGTCGGCTAGTTCAGAATGAGCAGTTCTTC
CASSLAPSRLVQNEQFF
>TRBV24-1|.|.|TRBJ1-5
TGTGCCACCAGTGGGGGCTATAGCAATCAGCCCCAGCATTTT
CATSGGYSNQPQHF
>TRBV6-1|.|.|TRBJ2-3
TGTGCCAGCAGTGAGGCCGGAGGGAGCACAGATACGCAGTATTTT
CASSEAGGSTDTQYF